Listed below are T cell receptor beta chains from one sample, sequenced in a study of radiation and T cells in renal cell carcinoma. TCRdb's table, derived via immunoSEQ multiplex PCR, lists solely in-frame clones and lacks some. The data contain 150,000 or so clones, about 87% of them singletons. The source material was blood, sampled from a patient whose treatment included radiotherapy and nephrectomy. The receptors come from a woman in her 70s with renal cell carcinoma. Both conserved end residues are part of each CDR3. The D gene is left open where the match is weak. Rows give clone size only sometimes, using once, few, many, or a class for an expanded clone.

V	D	J	size	CDR3	DNA
TRBV9	NA	TRBJ1-3	NA	CASSEDSSGNTIYF	TGTGCCAGCAGCGAGGACAGCTCTGGAAACACCATATATTTT
TRBV14	NA	TRBJ2-2	NA	CASRVTGSAGELFF	TGTGCCAGCAGAGTTACAGGCTCAGCCGGGGAGCTGTTTTTT
TRBV18	NA	TRBJ1-2	NA	CASSPREPYGYTF	TGTGCCAGCTCACCACGGGAACCCTATGGCTACACCTTC
TRBV28	TRBD1	TRBJ1-2	NA	CASSPGGGYTF	TGTGCCAGCAGCCCAGGGGGCGGCTACACCTTC
TRBV4-3	TRBD1	TRBJ1-1	NA	CASSLTGTGGHTEAFF	TGCGCCAGCAGCCTCACCGGGACAGGGGGCCACACTGAAGCTTTCTTT
TRBV29-1	NA	TRBJ1-2	NA	CSVDTRTYGYTF	TGCAGCGTTGATACCCGTACCTATGGCTACACCTTC
TRBV11-3	TRBD1	TRBJ2-7	NA	CASSLRTGPYEQYF	TGTGCCAGCAGCTTGAGGACAGGCCCATACGAGCAGTACTTC
TRBV11-3	NA	TRBJ2-3	NA	CASSLSAGSTDTQYF	TGTGCCAGCAGCTTAAGTGCGGGGTCCACAGATACGCAGTATTTT
TRBV7-2	NA	TRBJ1-2	once	CASSLVQGNYGYTF	TGTGCCAGCAGCTTAGTCCAGGGGAACTATGGCTACACCTTC
TRBV7-2	TRBD1	TRBJ1-6	NA	CASSLEGQYNSPLHF	TGTGCCAGCAGCTTAGAGGGACAGTATAATTCACCCCTCCACTTT
TRBV7-7	TRBD2	TRBJ2-7	NA	CASSPSGGLNEQYF	TGTGCTAGCAGCCCTAGCGGGGGGCTAAACGAGCAGTACTTC
TRBV7-9	NA	TRBJ1-3	NA	CASSPQALSGNTIYF	TGTGCCAGCAGCCCACAGGCCCTCTCTGGAAACACCATATATTTT
TRBV7-2	NA	TRBJ2-7	NA	CASSKQGTTREQYF	TGTGCCAGCAGCAAACAGGGGACTACCCGGGAGCAGTACTTC
TRBV2	NA	TRBJ1-5	NA	CASKGGANQPQHF	TGTGCCAGCAAGGGGGGGGCTAATCAGCCCCAGCATTTT
TRBV28	TRBD1	TRBJ2-7	once	CASSLGSGTASYEQYF	TGTGCCAGCAGTTTAGGGTCCGGGACAGCCTCCTACGAGCAGTACTTC
TRBV27	NA	TRBJ1-5	NA	CASKRGMSNQPQHF	TGTGCCAGCAAAAGGGGGATGAGCAATCAGCCCCAGCATTTT
TRBV7-2	TRBD2	TRBJ2-7	NA	CASSLGTSGVGEQYF	TGTGCCAGCAGCTTAGGAACTAGCGGCGTGGGGGAGCAGTACTTC
TRBV5-1	NA	TRBJ1-2	NA	CASSLGSTNYGYTF	TGCGCCAGCAGCTTGGGATCTACTAACTATGGCTACACCTTC
TRBV4-2	TRBD2	TRBJ2-5	NA	CASSQDASGGLETQYF	TGTGCCAGCAGCCAAGATGCTAGCGGGGGACTAGAGACCCAGTACTTC
TRBV5-5	NA	TRBJ1-1	once	CASSLRGALGTEAFF	TGTGCCAGCAGCTTGAGGGGGGCTTTAGGGACTGAAGCTTTCTTT
TRBV7-8	NA	TRBJ2-4	NA	CASSYGPKNIQYF	TGTGCCAGCAGCTACGGCCCGAAAAACATTCAGTACTTC
TRBV7-2	NA	TRBJ2-7	NA	CASSLVVEQYF	TGTGCCAGCAGCTTAGTGGTAGAGCAGTACTTC
TRBV19	NA	TRBJ1-1	NA	CASSIRTGTEAFF	TGTGCCAGTAGTATCCGGACGGGCACTGAAGCTTTCTTT
TRBV7-3	TRBD2	TRBJ2-5	NA	CASSLSGSGGETQYF	TGTGCCAGCAGCCTTTCGGGTAGCGGGGGGGAGACCCAGTACTTC
TRBV4-2	TRBD2	TRBJ2-3	once	CASSQGISGGTDTQYF	TGTGCCAGCAGCCAAGGGATTAGCGGGGGCACAGATACGCAGTATTTT
TRBV5-3	NA	TRBJ1-1	NA	CARSILGETEAFF	TGTGCCAGAAGTATCCTAGGGGAGACTGAAGCTTTCTTT
TRBV28	TRBD1	TRBJ1-2	NA	CASSLSMGQTFYGYTF	TGTGCCAGCAGTTTATCGATGGGACAGACTTTCTATGGCTACACCTTC
TRBV2	NA	TRBJ1-5	NA	CASNFIGSNQPQHF	TGTGCCAGCAACTTCATTGGTTCCAATCAGCCCCAGCATTTT
TRBV21-1	NA	TRBJ2-3	NA	CASTPWGQGAVYTDTQYF	NA
TRBV6-5	NA	TRBJ2-7	NA	CASSLSQAPSYEQYF	TGTGCCAGCAGTTTGTCACAGGCGCCCTCCTACGAGCAGTACTTC
TRBV19	NA	TRBJ2-3	NA	CASSGGTEHGTDTQYF	TGTGCCAGTAGCGGCGGGACGGAGCACGGCACAGATACGCAGTATTTT
TRBV4-1	NA	TRBJ2-7	NA	CASSEGGGYTREQYF	TGCGCCAGCAGCGAAGGGGGGGGCTACACACGGGAGCAGTACTTC
TRBV6-1	TRBD2	TRBJ2-2	NA	CASSERGGSVTGELFF	TGTGCCAGCAGTGAACGGGGGGGGAGCGTCACCGGGGAGCTGTTTTTT
TRBV7-2	TRBD1	TRBJ1-6	NA	CASSGQTGGDNSPLHF	TGTGCCAGCAGCGGCCAGACAGGGGGAGATAATTCACCCCTCCACTTT
TRBV7-3	TRBD1	TRBJ1-1	once	CASSRGQGSPEAFF	TGTGCCAGCAGCCGGGGACAGGGTTCGCCTGAAGCTTTCTTT
TRBV5-5	TRBD1	TRBJ1-5	NA	CASSWGQGNQPQHF	TGTGCCAGCAGCTGGGGACAGGGCAATCAGCCCCAGCATTTT
TRBV6-6	NA	TRBJ2-7	NA	CASSYSPGSEQYF	TGTGCCAGCAGTTACTCTCCAGGCTCCGAGCAGTACTTC